The 10 T cell receptor beta chains below come from one sample, sequenced in a study of OX40 agonist ivuxolimab in advanced cancers. Data came from immunoSEQ multiplex PCR; TCRdb stores just in-frame clones and leaves some out. The profile covers around 110,000 clones, with under 95% appearing a single time and about 1.2% taken by the ten largest. Sequenced here: CD4+ or CD8+ T cells sorted from blood, sampled in a trial of the OX40 agonist ivuxolimab. The source is an adult with an advanced solid tumor such as melanoma, head and neck, liver or kidney cancer.

The chain uses TRBV21-1 and TRBJ2-1; the table's TRBD2 call for D was not verified on the DNA. TRBV21-1 is termed a pseudogene. This CDR3 region has 16 residues. This chain's CDR3 is CASSKVPTSGSNEQFF. The CDR3 nucleotides are TGTGCCAGCAGCAAAGTCCCTACTAGCGGGAGCAATGAGCAGTTCTTC.

The chain combines TRBV27 with TRBJ2-1; 11 bases are a match to TRBD2. The CDR3 consists of 17 residues. With V trimmed by 3 bases and J by 3 bases, 7 bases remained unmatched. Germline V gives CDR1 MNHEY, CDR2 SMNVEV (reference sequence). CDR3 in amino acids: CASSFRTSGRNYNEQFF. DNA of the CDR3: TGTGCCAGCAGTTTCAGAACTAGCGGGAGAAACTACAATGAGCAGTTCTTC.

The V gene is TRBV25-1, the J gene TRBJ1-5; D is undetermined. The germline V gene has CDR1 MGHDK and CDR2 SYGVNS. Trimming took 1 base from V and 4 from J, leaving 5 bases between them. The CDR3 totals 13 residues. CDR3 region: CASSELGNQPQHF. DNA of the CDR3: TGTGCCAGCAGTGAATTAGGAAATCAGCCCCAGCATTTT.

The chain employs TRBV6-1 and TRBJ2-7, with 9 bases matching TRBD1. CDR1 is MNHNS, CDR2 SASEGT, per germline. Germline trimming cut 5 bases from V and 2 bases from J; bases unmatched to any gene: 10. The CDR3 is 16 amino acids. The CDR3 nucleotides read TGTGCCAGCAGTCAAGGATCCGGGACAGGGACCTACGAGCAGTACTTC. Its translation is CASSQGSGTGTYEQYF.

CDR3 DNA sequence: TGTGCCAGCAGCGTAGCTTTGGCAGAGACCTCCTACGAGCAGTACTTC. Its protein is CASSVALAETSYEQYF. V gene TRBV9 combines with J gene TRBJ2-7; D uncertain. This CDR3 is built from 16 residues. Germline CDR1 reads SGDLS; CDR2 reads YYNGEE. The ends were cut back, 0 bases at V and 0 bases at J, with 13 bases in the middle.

The chain has TRBV27 and TRBJ2-7; the match to TRBD2 covers 9 bases. Trimming cost V 6 bases and J 0 bases; bases outside gene matches: 9. The CDR3 has 16 amino acids. CDR1 is MNHEY and CDR2 is SMNVEV in the germline V gene (reference sequence). CDR3 sequence reads: CASRSPSGKSSYEQYF. The CDR3 DNA is TGTGCCAGCAGGTCACCTAGCGGGAAGAGCTCCTACGAGCAGTACTTC.

The chain recombines TRBV7-9 with TRBJ1-1; D ambiguous. Germline V gene lookup returns CDR1 SEHNR and CDR2 FQNEAQ (reference sequence). Trimming removed 7 bases from V and 1 base from J, with 10 bases in between. The CDR3 runs to 13 residues. The CDR3 is CASNMDGNTEAFF. CDR3 nucleotides: TGTGCCAGCAACATGGACGGGAACACTGAAGCTTTCTTT.

This rearrangement joins TRBV5-4 to TRBJ2-2; either TRBD1 or TRBD2 may fit D (7 bases each). Between the trimmed V and J ends, which lost 0 bases and 4 bases, there was a span of 10 bases. Germline V gives CDR1 SGHNT, CDR2 YYREEE (reference sequence). This CDR3 has 15 amino acids. CDR3 bases: TGTGCCAGCAGCTTGGCAGGGGGGGTCACCGGGGAGCTGTTTTTT. Protein product: CASSLAGGVTGELFF.

This chain uses TRBV27 with TRBJ2-2, with D possibly being TRBD1 (6 bases). Germline loops: CDR1 MNHEY, CDR2 SMNVEV (reference sequence). V was shortened by 7 bases and J by 4 bases, with 16 bases between the two germline ends. The length of the CDR3 is 15 residues. The CDR3 is CASTPGHSTTGELFF. Here the CDR3 DNA reads TGTGCCAGCACCCCGGGACACTCCACCACCGGGGAGCTGTTTTTT.

The rearrangement links TRBV4-2 to TRBJ1-5, with D uncertain. CDR1 and CDR2 (germline): LGHNA, YNFKEQ. Deletions cut 0 bases from V and 2 bases from J, with 11 bases between. The CDR3 loop spans 16 amino acids. CDR3 nucleotide sequence: TGTGCCAGCAGCCAAGACGGAACCCGTGGCAATCAGCCCCAGCATTTT. It yields the protein CASSQDGTRGNQPQHF.